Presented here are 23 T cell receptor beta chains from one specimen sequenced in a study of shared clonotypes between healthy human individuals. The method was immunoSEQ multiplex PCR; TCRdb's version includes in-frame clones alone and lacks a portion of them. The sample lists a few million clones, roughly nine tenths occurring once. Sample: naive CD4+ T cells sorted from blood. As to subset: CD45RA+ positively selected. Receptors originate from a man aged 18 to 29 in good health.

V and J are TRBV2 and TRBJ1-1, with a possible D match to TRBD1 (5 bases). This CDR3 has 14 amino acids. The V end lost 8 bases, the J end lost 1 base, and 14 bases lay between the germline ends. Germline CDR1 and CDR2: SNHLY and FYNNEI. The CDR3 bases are TGTGCCAGCGGAGGGGTGAGCAAGAACACTGAAGCTTTCTTT. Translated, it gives CASGGVSKNTEAFF.

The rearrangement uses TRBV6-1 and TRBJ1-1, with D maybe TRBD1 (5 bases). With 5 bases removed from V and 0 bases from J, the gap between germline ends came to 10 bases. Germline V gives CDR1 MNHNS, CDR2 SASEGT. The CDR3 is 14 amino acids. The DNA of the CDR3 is TGTGCCAGCAGTCCGGGGACCATGAACACTGAAGCTTTCTTT. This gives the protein CASSPGTMNTEAFF.

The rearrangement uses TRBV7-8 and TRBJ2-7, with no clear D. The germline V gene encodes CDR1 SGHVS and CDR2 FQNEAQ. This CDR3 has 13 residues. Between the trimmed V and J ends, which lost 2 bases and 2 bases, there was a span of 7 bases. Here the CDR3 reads CASSLNSPYEQYF. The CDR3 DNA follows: TGTGCCAGCAGCTTAAACAGTCCCTACGAGCAGTACTTC.

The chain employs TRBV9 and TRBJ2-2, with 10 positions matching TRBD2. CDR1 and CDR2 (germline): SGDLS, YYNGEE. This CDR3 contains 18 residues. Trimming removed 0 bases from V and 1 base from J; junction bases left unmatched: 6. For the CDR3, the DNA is TGTGCCAGCAGCGTAGGCTCTAGCGGGAGACAGAACACCGGGGAGCTGTTTTTT. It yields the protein CASSVGSSGRQNTGELFF.

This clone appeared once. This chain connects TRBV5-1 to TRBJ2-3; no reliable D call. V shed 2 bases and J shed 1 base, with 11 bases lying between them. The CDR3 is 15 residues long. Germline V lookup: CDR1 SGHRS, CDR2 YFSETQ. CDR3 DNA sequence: TGCGCCAGCAGCTTTTTCTTATGGGGCACAGATACGCAGTATTTT. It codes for CASSFFLWGTDTQYF.

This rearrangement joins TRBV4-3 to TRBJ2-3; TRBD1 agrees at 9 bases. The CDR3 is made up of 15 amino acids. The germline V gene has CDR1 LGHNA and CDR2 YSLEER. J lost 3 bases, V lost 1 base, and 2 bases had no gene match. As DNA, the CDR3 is TGCGCCAGCAGCCAAGGGACAGGGGTGACAGATACGCAGTATTTT. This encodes CASSQGTGVTDTQYF.

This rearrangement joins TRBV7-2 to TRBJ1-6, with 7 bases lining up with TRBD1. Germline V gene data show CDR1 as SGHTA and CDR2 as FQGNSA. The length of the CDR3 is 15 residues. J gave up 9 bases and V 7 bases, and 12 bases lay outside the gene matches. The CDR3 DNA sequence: TGTGCCAGCACCTCTCAGGGGGGTGTAGGTTCACCCCTCCACTTT. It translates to CASTSQGGVGSPLHF. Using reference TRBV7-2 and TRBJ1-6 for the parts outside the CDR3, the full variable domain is GAGVSQSPSNKVTEKGKDVELRCDPISGHTALYWYRQSLGQGLEFLIYFQGNSAPDKSGLPSDRFSAERTGGSVSTLTIQRTQQEDSAVYLCASTSQGGVGSPLHFGNGTRLTVT.

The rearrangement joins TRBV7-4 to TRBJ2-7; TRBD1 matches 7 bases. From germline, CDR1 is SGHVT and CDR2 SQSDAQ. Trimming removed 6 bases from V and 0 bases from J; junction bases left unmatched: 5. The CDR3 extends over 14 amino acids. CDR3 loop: CASRDRYYSYEQYF. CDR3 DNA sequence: TGTGCCAGCAGGGACAGGTACTACTCCTACGAGCAGTACTTC.

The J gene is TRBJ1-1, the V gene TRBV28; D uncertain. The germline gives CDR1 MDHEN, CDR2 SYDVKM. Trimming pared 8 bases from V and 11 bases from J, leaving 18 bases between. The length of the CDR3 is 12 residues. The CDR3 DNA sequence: TGTGCCAGCCTCTCAACATCCCGGCTGGCTTTCTTT. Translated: CASLSTSRLAFF.

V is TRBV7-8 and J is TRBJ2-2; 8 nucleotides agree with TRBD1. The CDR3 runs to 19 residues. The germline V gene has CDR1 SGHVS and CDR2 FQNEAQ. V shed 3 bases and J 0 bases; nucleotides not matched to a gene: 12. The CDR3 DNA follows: TGTGCCAGCAGCTTTTCCGGACAGGGCACTTTTGCGAACACCGGGGAGCTGTTTTTT. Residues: CASSFSGQGTFANTGELFF. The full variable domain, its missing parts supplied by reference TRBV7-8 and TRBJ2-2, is GAGVSQSPRYKVAKRGQDVALRCDPISGHVSLFWYQQALGQGPEFLTYFQNEAQLDKSGLPSDRFFAERPEGSVSTLKIQRTQQEDSAVYLCASSFSGQGTFANTGELFFGEGSRLTVL.

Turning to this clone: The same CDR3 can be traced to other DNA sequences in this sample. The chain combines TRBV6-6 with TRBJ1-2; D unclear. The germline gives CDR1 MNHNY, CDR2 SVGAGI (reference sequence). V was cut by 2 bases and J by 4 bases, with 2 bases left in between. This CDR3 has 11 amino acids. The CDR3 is CASSYSYGYTF. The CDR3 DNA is TGTGCCAGCAGTTACAGCTATGGCTACACCTTC.

CDR3 amino acids: CASSEVGGPGETQYF. CDR3 in DNA: TGTGCCAGCAGTGAAGTTGGTGGACCAGGCGAGACCCAGTACTTC. The chain couples TRBV2 to TRBJ2-5; D remains ambiguous. With 1 base removed from V and 5 bases from J, the gap between germline ends came to 14 bases. Germline V gene data show CDR1 as SNHLY and CDR2 as FYNNEI. The CDR3 sequence is 15 residues long.

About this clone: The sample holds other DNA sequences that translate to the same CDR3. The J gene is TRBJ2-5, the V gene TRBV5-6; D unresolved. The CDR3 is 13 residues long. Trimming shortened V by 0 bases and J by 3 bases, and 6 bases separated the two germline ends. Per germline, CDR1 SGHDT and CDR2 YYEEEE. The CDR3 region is CASSLGRKETQYF. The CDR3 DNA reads TGTGCCAGCAGCTTGGGTCGTAAAGAGACCCAGTACTTC.

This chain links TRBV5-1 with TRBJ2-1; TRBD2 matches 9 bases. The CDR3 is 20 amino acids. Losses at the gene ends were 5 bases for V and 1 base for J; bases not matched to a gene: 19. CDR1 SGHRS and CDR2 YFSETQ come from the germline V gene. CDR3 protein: CASSSPPRRGSGGSYNEQFF. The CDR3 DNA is TGCGCCAGCAGTTCTCCTCCCCGGAGGGGTAGCGGGGGTTCCTACAATGAGCAGTTCTTC.

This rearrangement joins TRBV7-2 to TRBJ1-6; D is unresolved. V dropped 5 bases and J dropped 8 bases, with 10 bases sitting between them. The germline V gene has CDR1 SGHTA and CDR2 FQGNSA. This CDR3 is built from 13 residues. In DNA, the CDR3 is TGTGCCAGCAGCCCCGGGAGCTATTCACCCCTCCACTTT. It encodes CASSPGSYSPLHF.

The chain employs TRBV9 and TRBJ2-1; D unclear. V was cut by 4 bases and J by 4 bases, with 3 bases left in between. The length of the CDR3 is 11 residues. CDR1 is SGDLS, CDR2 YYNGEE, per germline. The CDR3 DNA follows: TGTGCCAGCAGCCTATACAATGAGCAGTTCTTC. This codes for CASSLYNEQFF.

The CDR3 nucleotides read TGTGCCAGCAGCTCTTCGACTAGCTCGGCCTACAATGAGCAGTTCTTC. Protein sequence: CASSSSTSSAYNEQFF. The chain links TRBV11-2 to TRBJ2-1; 7 nucleotides match TRBD2. CDR1 and CDR2 (germline): SGHAT, FQNNGV. The CDR3 contains 16 residues. The V gene end was trimmed by 4 bases and the J gene end by 2 bases; junction bases not matched to a gene: 8.

The CDR3 loop reads CASSLDRINSGNTIYF. CDR3 nucleotide sequence: TGTGCCAGCAGCTTGGACAGGATCAACTCTGGAAACACCATATATTTT. The chain combines TRBV7-2 with TRBJ1-3, with TRBD1 identical over 7 bases. This CDR3 has 16 residues. V lost 3 bases to trimming and J lost 0 bases; unmatched junction nucleotides: 5. CDR1 and CDR2 (germline): SGHTA, FQGNSA.

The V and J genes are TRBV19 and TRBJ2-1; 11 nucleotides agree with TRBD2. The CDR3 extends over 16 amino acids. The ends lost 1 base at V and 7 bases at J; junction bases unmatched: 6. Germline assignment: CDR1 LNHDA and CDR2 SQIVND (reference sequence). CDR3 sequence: CASSIGVSGRGNEQFF. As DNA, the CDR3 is TGTGCCAGTAGTATAGGAGTTAGCGGGAGGGGTAATGAGCAGTTCTTC.

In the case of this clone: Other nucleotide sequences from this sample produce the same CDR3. CDR3 nucleotides: TGCGCCAGCAGCGGACAGGGATACGAGCAGTACTTC. Translating gives CASSGQGYEQYF. The V and J genes are TRBV5-1 and TRBJ2-7; the match to TRBD1 covers 8 bases. The CDR3 runs 12 residues. J was trimmed by 4 bases and V by 4 bases; bases with no gene match: 1. The V gene's germline CDR1 is SGHRS and CDR2 YFSETQ.

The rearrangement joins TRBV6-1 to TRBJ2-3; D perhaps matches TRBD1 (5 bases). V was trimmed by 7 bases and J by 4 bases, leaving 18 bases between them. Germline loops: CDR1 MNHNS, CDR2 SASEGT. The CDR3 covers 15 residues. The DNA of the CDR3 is TGTGCCAGCAAACCTGGGGCAGGGAAGGCAGATACGCAGTATTTT. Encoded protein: CASKPGAGKADTQYF.

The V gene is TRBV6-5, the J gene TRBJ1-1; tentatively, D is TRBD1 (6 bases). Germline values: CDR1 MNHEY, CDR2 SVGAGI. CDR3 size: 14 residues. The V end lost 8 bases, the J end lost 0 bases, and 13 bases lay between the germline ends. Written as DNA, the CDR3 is TGTGCCAGCCACAGGGCACAGATGAACACTGAAGCTTTCTTT. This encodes CASHRAQMNTEAFF.

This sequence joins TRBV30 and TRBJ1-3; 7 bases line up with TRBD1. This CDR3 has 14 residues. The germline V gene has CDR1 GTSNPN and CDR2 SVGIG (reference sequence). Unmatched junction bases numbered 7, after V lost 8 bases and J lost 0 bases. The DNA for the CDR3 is TGTGCCAGACAACGACAGGGCTCTGGAAACACCATATATTTT. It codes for CARQRQGSGNTIYF.